A single sample is the source of the 22 T cell receptor beta chains below, sequenced in a study of immune evolution from preneoplasia to lung adenocarcinoma. Method: immunoSEQ multiplex PCR; TCRdb's copy keeps in-frame clones and lacks some. Among around 39,000 clones listed, under 85% were seen once. The sequenced sample consisted of FFPE invasive lung adenocarcinoma tissue. The receptors shown here come from a person in their sixties with lung adenocarcinoma.

This clone was observed a handful of times. This chain connects TRBV6-6 to TRBJ2-1; maybe TRBD2 (6 bases). CDR1 is MNHNY and CDR2 is SVGAGI in the germline V gene (reference sequence). The CDR3 length is 13 residues. V lost 5 bases and J lost 15, with 20 bases in between. The CDR3 DNA is TGTGCCAGCAGTGACGGGAGATCCGCGTCGTGGTTCTTC. This codes for CASSDGRSASWFF.

CDR3 loop: CASSPLSTRSGANVLTF. The CDR3, as DNA: TGTGCCAGCTCACCACTGTCCACCCGCTCTGGGGCCAACGTCCTGACTTTC. The chain employs TRBV18 and TRBJ2-6; D is ambiguous. CDR3 length: 17 residues. V shed 1 base and J shed 0 bases, with 10 bases lying between them. Germline lookup yields CDR1 KGHSH and CDR2 LQKENI.

The gene calls are TRBV6-6 and TRBJ2-7, with TRBD1 matching 8 bases. The V gene end was trimmed by 4 bases and the J gene end by 3 bases; junction bases not matched to a gene: 8. The CDR3 has 15 amino acids. The germline V gene has CDR1 MNHNY and CDR2 SVGAGI (reference sequence). As DNA, the CDR3 is TGTGCCAGCAGTTCCCCGGACAGGGACAACTACGAGCAGTACTTC. It codes for CASSSPDRDNYEQYF.

This clone was seen only a few times. The CDR3 spells CASSLAPGSRADTQYF. The CDR3 DNA is TGCGCCAGCAGCTTGGCGCCGGGATCCCGGGCAGATACGCAGTATTTT. This chain joins TRBV5-1 and TRBJ2-3; a weak D match, TRBD2 (5 bases). The germline V gene encodes CDR1 SGHRS and CDR2 YFSETQ. The CDR3 contains 16 residues. Trimming cost V 0 bases and J 4 bases, with 15 bases left between them. The full variable domain, completed using reference TRBV5-1 and TRBJ2-3, is KAGVTQTPRYLIKTRGQQVTLSCSPISGHRSVSWYQQTPGQGLQFLFEYFSETQRNKGNFPGRFSGRQFSNSRSEMNVSTLELGDSALYLCASSLAPGSRADTQYFGPGTRLTVL.

The chain carries TRBV11-1 and TRBJ1-1; D may be TRBD1 (5 bases). The CDR3 is 13 amino acids. The V end was cut by 6 bases, the J end by 2 bases, with 10 bases between. Germline values: CDR1 SGHAT, CDR2 FQDESV (reference sequence). The CDR3: CASSKRGNTEAFF. The CDR3 coding sequence is TGTGCCAGCAGTAAAAGGGGAAACACTGAAGCTTTCTTT.

V and J are TRBV4-2 and TRBJ2-2, with a weak D call TRBD2 (5 bases). Per germline, CDR1 LGHNA and CDR2 YNFKEQ. The CDR3 is made up of 16 amino acids. Deletions cut 0 bases from V and 3 bases from J, with 11 bases between. The CDR3 DNA follows: TGTGCCAGCAGCCAAGAGCCAGCGGACTACACCGGGGAGCTGTTTTTT. Amino acids: CASSQEPADYTGELFF.

The V gene is TRBV7-2, the J gene TRBJ2-7; 7 positions agree with TRBD1. Germline-derived CDR1 and CDR2 are SGHTA and FQGNSA. Trimming removed 0 bases from V and 3 bases from J; junction bases left unmatched: 8. This CDR3 is built from 16 residues. The CDR3 bases are TGTGCCAGCAGCTTAGCTTCCCGGGCAGGGGGCTACGAGCAGTACTTC. Translated, it gives CASSLASRAGGYEQYF.

V and J are TRBV7-9 and TRBJ2-7; D unresolved. There are 13 residues in the CDR3. From germline, CDR1 is SEHNR and CDR2 FQNEAQ (reference sequence). Trimming left V 0 bases short and J 3 bases short, with 6 bases between. The CDR3 DNA follows: TGTGCCAGCAGCTTAGCCGGCAGCTACGAGCAGTACTTC. Amino acids: CASSLAGSYEQYF.

This chain links TRBV7-9 with TRBJ1-2; no definite D call. From germline, CDR1 is SEHNR and CDR2 FQNEAQ (reference sequence). This CDR3 is built from 15 residues. V lost 5 bases to trimming and J lost 1 base, with 14 bases between them. CDR3 coding DNA: TGTGCCAGCAGCCCCCGAGGGTCAGATAACTATGGCTACACCTTC. Its translation: CASSPRGSDNYGYTF.

With regard to this clone: Other DNA sequences in the same sample also yield this CDR3. The chain recombines TRBV6-1 with TRBJ1-5; 9 bases agree with TRBD1. The V segment lost 6 bases and the J segment 7 bases; nucleotides outside the gene matches: 10. CDR3 length: 15 residues. Germline CDR1 and CDR2: MNHNS and SASEGT. Here the CDR3 reads CASSPTGTGRQPQHF. Written as DNA, the CDR3 is TGTGCCAGCAGCCCCACCGGGACAGGGAGACAGCCCCAGCATTTT.

In DNA form, the CDR3 reads TGTGCCAGCAGAACTCTAGGTGGAGGGGCCGGGGAGCTGTTTTTT. Translated, it gives CASRTLGGGAGELFF. The gene calls are TRBV28 and TRBJ2-2; tentative D call: TRBD2 (6 bases). V lost 6 bases, J lost 6 bases, and 17 bases lay in between. The CDR3 contains 15 residues. The germline CDR1 and CDR2 sequences are MDHEN and SYDVKM.

V and J are TRBV27 and TRBJ2-2; 11 bases match TRBD2. CDR3 length: 15 residues. CDR1 and CDR2 from the germline V gene are MNHEY and SMNVEV (reference sequence). V trimming: 5 bases; J trimming: 3 bases; junction bases outside the gene matches: 2. The CDR3 DNA reads TGTGCCAGCAGTGCACTAGCGGGAGACACCGGGGAGCTGTTTTTT. Protein sequence: CASSALAGDTGELFF.

Turning to this clone: Other DNA sequences in the same sample also yield this CDR3. As DNA, the CDR3 is TGCGCCAGCAGTTTAGGGACAGTCACTGAAGCTTTCTTT. Its protein is CASSLGTVTEAFF. The genes are TRBV5-1 and TRBJ1-1, with TRBD1 matching 7 bases. The CDR3 consists of 13 residues. Trimming took 5 bases from V and 4 from J; bases not matched to a gene: 5. Germline V gene lookup returns CDR1 SGHRS and CDR2 YFSETQ.

The chain couples TRBV5-1 to TRBJ2-1; TRBD2 agrees at 11 bases. The CDR3 is 16 residues long. The germline V gene encodes CDR1 SGHRS and CDR2 YFSETQ. The ends lost 1 base at V and 6 bases at J; junction bases unmatched: 6. CDR3 bases: TGCGCCAGCAGCTTGCCGGGACTAGCGGACCCCAATGAGCAGTTCTTC. This encodes CASSLPGLADPNEQFF. The whole variable domain, remainder taken from reference TRBV5-1 and TRBJ2-1, is KAGVTQTPRYLIKTRGQQVTLSCSPISGHRSVSWYQQTPGQGLQFLFEYFSETQRNKGNFPGRFSGRQFSNSRSEMNVSTLELGDSALYLCASSLPGLADPNEQFFGPGTRLTVL.

The sample holds a few counts of this clone. The chain recombines TRBV13 with TRBJ2-7; D is perhaps TRBD2 (5 bases). The V and J ends lost 8 bases and 6 bases respectively, with 20 bases between them. Germline-derived CDR1 and CDR2 are PRHDT and FYEKMQ (reference sequence). CDR3 length: 14 amino acids. The DNA for the CDR3 is TGTGCCAGCCGAATTGGAGGACTTTTGGGCGAGCAGTACTTC. It yields the protein CASRIGGLLGEQYF.

This clone is medium-sized in the sample. The chain carries TRBV19 and TRBJ2-1; D gene ambiguous. The V end lost 4 bases, the J end lost 0 bases, and 4 bases lay between the germline ends. Germline lookup yields CDR1 LNHDA and CDR2 SQIVND (reference sequence). This CDR3 spans 13 amino acids. In DNA form, the CDR3 reads TGTGCCAGTAGTAAGAGCTCCTACAATGAGCAGTTCTTC. It yields the protein CASSKSSYNEQFF.

This clone occurred once. This chain uses TRBV5-6 with TRBJ1-2, with D maybe TRBD1 (6 bases). This CDR3 has 13 residues. V lost 5 bases to trimming and J lost 2 bases, with 10 bases between them. CDR1 SGHDT and CDR2 YYEEEE come from the germline V gene. The CDR3 loop reads CASRYTGNYGYTF. The CDR3 DNA reads TGTGCCAGCAGATATACAGGGAACTATGGCTACACCTTC.

The CDR3 loop reads CASSPSVPRNTEAFF. As DNA, the CDR3 is TGTGCCAGCTCACCCAGTGTCCCCCGGAACACTGAAGCTTTCTTT. The rearrangement links TRBV18 to TRBJ1-1; D gene ambiguous. This CDR3 has 15 amino acids. V was cut by 3 bases and J by 1 base, with 12 bases left in between. CDR1 is KGHSH, CDR2 LQKENI, per germline. Using reference TRBV18 and TRBJ1-1 for the parts outside the CDR3, the full variable domain is NAGVMQNPRHLVRRRGQEARLRCSPMKGHSHVYWYRQLPEEGLKFMVYLQKENIIDESGMPKERFSAEFPKEGPSILRIQQVVRGDSAAYFCASSPSVPRNTEAFFGQGTRLTVV.

This chain joins TRBV7-8 and TRBJ2-7; 8 bases align to TRBD2. CDR3 length: 16 amino acids. The germline V gene has CDR1 SGHVS and CDR2 FQNEAQ. Losses at the gene ends were 5 bases for V and 7 bases for J; bases not matched to a gene: 16. This chain's CDR3 is CASSIIAGSPAGEQYF. CDR3 in DNA: TGTGCCAGCAGCATAATAGCGGGGAGCCCAGCGGGGGAGCAGTACTTC.

The chain has TRBV5-1 and TRBJ1-4, with TRBD1 matching over 11 bases. V trimming: 4 bases; J trimming: 6 bases; junction bases outside the gene matches: 2. Per the germline V gene, CDR1 is SGHRS and CDR2 is YFSETQ. This CDR3 comprises 14 residues. CDR3 residues: CASSPGQGDEKLFF. The CDR3 nucleotides read TGCGCCAGCAGCCCGGGACAGGGGGATGAAAAACTGTTTTTT.

This chain links TRBV4-1 with TRBJ2-3; D could derive from TRBD1 or TRBD2 (5 bases each). The CDR3 contains 14 residues. Germline values: CDR1 MGHRA, CDR2 YSYEKL. V was cut by 0 bases and J by 4 bases, with 8 bases left in between. The CDR3 loop reads CASSQDGTSDTQYF. The CDR3 DNA reads TGCGCCAGCAGCCAAGATGGGACCTCAGATACGCAGTATTTT.

CDR3 DNA sequence: TGTGGCTCTCAAGGGGACAGCAACACTGAAGCTTTCTTT. Translated, it gives CGSQGDSNTEAFF. The J gene is TRBJ1-1, the V gene TRBV2; 7 nucleotides agree with TRBD1. This CDR3 is built from 13 residues. Germline CDR1 and CDR2: SNHLY and FYNNEI. The full variable domain, its missing parts supplied by reference TRBV2 and TRBJ1-1, is EPEVTQTPSHQVTQMGQEVILRCVPISNHLYFYWYRQILGQKVEFLVSFYNNEISEKSEIFDDQFSVERPDGSNFTLKIRSTKLEDSAMYFCGSQGDSNTEAFFGQGTRLTVV.